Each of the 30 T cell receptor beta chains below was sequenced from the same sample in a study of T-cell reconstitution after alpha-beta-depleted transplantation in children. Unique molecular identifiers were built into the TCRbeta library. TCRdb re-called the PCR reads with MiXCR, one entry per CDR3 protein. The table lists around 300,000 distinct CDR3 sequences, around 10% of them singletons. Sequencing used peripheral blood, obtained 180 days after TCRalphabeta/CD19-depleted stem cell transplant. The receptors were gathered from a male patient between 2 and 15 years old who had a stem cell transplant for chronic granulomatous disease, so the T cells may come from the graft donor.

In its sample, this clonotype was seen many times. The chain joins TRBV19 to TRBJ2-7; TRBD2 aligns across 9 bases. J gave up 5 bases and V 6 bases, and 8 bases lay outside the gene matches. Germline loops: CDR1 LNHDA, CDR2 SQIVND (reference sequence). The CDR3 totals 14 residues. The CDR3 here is CASSRGLAGDEQYF. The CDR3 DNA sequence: TGTGCCAGTAGCAGGGGACTAGCAGGCGACGAGCAGTACTTC.

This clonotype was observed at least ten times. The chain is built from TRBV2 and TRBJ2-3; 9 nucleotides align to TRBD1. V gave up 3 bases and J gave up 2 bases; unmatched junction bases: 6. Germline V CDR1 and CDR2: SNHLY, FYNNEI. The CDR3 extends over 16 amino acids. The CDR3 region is CASSDRTGAFTDTQYF. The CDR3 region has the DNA TGTGCCAGCAGTGATCGGACAGGGGCCTTCACAGATACGCAGTATTTT.

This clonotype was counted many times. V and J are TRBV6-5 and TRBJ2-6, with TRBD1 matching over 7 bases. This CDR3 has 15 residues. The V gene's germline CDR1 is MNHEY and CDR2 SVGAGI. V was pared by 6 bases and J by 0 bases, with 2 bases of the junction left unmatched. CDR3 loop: CASRAGGSGANVLTF. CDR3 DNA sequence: TGTGCCAGCAGGGCAGGGGGCTCTGGGGCCAACGTCCTGACTTTC.

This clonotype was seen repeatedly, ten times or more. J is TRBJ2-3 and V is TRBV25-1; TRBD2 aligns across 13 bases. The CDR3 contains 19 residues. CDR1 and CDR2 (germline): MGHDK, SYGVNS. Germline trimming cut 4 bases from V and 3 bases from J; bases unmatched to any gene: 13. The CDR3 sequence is CASSAVSPGLAGVTDTQYF. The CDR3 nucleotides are TGTGCCAGCAGTGCAGTCTCTCCAGGACTAGCGGGAGTGACAGATACGCAGTATTTT.

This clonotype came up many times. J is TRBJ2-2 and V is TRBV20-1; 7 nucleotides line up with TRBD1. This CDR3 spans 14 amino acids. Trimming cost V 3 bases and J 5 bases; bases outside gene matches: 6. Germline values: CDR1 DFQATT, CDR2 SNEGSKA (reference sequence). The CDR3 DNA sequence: TGCAGTGCTAGCCCCGCCAGGGGGACCGGGGAGCTGTTTTTT. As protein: CSASPARGTGELFF.

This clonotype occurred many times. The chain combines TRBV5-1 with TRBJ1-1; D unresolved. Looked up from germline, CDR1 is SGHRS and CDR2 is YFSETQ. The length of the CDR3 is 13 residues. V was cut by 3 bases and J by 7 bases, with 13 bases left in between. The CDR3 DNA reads TGCGCCAGCAGCTCTCTCACCGAAGGTGAAGCTTTCTTT. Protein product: CASSSLTEGEAFF.

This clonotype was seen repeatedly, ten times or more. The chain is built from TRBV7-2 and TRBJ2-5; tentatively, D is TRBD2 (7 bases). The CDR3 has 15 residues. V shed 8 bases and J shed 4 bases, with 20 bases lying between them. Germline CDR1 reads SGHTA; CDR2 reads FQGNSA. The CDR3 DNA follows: TGTGCCAGCCGCTGGGTGGGGGGGCCCGGAGAGACCCAGTACTTC. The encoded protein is CASRWVGGPGETQYF. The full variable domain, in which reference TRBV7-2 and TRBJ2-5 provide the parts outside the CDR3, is GAGVSQSPSNKVTEKGKDVELRCDPISGHTALYWYRQSLGQGLEFLIYFQGNSAPDKSGLPSDRFSAERTGGSVSTLTIQRTQQEDSAVYLCASRWVGGPGETQYFGPGTRLLVL.

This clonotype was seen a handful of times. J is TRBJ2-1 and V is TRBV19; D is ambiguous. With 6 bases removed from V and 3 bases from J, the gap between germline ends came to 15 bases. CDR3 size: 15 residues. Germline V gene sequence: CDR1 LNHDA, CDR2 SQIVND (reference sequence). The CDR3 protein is CASSTRRVGYNEQFF. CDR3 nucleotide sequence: TGTGCCAGTAGCACTCGGAGAGTGGGCTACAATGAGCAGTTCTTC.

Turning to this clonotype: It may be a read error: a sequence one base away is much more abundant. The CDR3 spells CSVVLAGMQSEKYF. CDR3 nucleotides: TGCAGCGTTGTCCTAGCGGGAATGCAATCCGAGAAGTACTTC. This chain connects TRBV29-1 to TRBJ2-7; 9 bases are shared with TRBD2. Germline lookup yields CDR1 SQVTM and CDR2 ANQGSEA. This CDR3 region has 14 residues.

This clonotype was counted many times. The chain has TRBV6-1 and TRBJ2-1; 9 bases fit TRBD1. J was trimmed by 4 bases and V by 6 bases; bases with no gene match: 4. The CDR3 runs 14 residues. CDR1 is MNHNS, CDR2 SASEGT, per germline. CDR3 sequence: CASRDRGGYNEQFF. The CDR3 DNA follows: TGTGCCAGCAGAGACAGGGGGGGATACAATGAGCAGTTCTTC.

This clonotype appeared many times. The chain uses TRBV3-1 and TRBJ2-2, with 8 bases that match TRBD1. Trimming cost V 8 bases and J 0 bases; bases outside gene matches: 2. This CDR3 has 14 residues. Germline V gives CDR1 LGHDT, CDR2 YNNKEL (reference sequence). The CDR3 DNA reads TGTGCCAGCGGACAGGGCCCGAACACCGGGGAGCTGTTTTTT. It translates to CASGQGPNTGELFF.

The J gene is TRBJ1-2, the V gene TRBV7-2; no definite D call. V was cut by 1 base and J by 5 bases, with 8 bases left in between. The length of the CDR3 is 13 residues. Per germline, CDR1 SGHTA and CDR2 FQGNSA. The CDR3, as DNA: TGTGCCAGCAGCTTAGAGCTACAGTATGGCTACACCTTC. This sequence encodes CASSLELQYGYTF.

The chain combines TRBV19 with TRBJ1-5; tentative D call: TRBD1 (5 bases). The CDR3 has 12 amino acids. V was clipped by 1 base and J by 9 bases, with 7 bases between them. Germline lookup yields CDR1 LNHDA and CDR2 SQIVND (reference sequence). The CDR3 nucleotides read TGTGCCAGTAGTATAGTGGGGGGGCCCCAGCATTTT. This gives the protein CASSIVGGPQHF.

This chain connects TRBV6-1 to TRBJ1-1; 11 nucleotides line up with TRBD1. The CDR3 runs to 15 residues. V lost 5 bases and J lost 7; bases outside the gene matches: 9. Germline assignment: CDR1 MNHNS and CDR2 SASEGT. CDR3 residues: CASSPPAGTGGEAFF. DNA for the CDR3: TGTGCCAGCAGTCCCCCAGCCGGGACAGGGGGTGAAGCTTTCTTT.

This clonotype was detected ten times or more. CDR3 sequence: CASSPDRVNEQFF. The DNA for the CDR3 is TGTGCCAGCAGCCCTGACAGGGTTAATGAGCAGTTCTTC. The V call is TRBV7-2, the J call TRBJ2-1; 7 nucleotides align to TRBD1. The CDR3 sequence is 13 residues long. V shed 5 bases and J 7 bases; nucleotides not matched to a gene: 5. Germline CDR1 reads SGHTA; CDR2 reads FQGNSA.

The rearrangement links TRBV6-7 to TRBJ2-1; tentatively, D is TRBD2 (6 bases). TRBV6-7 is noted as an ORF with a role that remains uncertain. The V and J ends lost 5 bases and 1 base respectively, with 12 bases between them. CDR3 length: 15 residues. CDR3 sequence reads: CASSRGGMSYNEQFF. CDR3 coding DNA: TGTGCCAGCAGTCGCGGAGGGATGTCCTACAATGAGCAGTTCTTC.

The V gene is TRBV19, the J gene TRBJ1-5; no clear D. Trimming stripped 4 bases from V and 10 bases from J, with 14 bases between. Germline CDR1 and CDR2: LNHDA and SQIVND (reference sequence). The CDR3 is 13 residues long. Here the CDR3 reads CASSTPSISPQHF. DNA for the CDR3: TGTGCCAGTAGTACCCCGTCCATCAGCCCCCAGCATTTT.

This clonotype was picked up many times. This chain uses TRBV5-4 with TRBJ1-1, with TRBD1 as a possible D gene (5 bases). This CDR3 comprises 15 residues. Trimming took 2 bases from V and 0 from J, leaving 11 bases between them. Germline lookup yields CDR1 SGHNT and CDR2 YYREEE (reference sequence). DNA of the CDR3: TGTGCCAGCAGCTTCCCCGGGGCCATGAACACTGAAGCTTTCTTT. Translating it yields CASSFPGAMNTEAFF.

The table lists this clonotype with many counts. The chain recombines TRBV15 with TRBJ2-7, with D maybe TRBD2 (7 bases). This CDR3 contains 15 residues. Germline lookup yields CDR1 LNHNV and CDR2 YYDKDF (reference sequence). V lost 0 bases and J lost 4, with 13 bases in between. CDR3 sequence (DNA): TGTGCCACCAGCAGAGATCGGGGGGCCCCTTACGAGCAGTACTTC. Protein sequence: CATSRDRGAPYEQYF.

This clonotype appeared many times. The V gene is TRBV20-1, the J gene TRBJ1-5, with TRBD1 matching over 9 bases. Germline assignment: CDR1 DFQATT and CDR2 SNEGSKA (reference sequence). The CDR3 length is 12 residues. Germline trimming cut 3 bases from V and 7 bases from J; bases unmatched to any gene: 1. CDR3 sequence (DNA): TGCAGTGCTAGGGGACAGGGCCAGCCCCAGCATTTT. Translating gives CSARGQGQPQHF.

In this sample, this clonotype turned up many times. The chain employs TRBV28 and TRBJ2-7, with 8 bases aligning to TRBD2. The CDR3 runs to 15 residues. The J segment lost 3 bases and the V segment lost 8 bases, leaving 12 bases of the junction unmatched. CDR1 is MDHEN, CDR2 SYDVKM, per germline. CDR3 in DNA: TGTGCCAGCTCGCGGGGGGTATGGAACTTCTACGAGCAGTACTTC. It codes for CASSRGVWNFYEQYF.

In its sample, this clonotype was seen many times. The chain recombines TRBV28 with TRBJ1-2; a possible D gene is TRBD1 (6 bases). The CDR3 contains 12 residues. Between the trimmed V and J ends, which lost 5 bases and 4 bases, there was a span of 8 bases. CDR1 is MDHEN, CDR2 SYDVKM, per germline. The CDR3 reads CASSQGFYGYTF. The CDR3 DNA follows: TGTGCCAGCAGTCAGGGGTTCTATGGCTACACCTTC.

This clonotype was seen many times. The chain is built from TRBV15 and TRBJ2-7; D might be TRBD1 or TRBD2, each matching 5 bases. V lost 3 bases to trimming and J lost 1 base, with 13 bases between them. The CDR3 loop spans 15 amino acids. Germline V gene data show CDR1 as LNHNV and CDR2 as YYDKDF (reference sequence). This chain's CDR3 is CATSRVRGKSYEQYF. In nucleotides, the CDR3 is TGTGCCACCAGCAGGGTGAGGGGCAAGTCCTACGAGCAGTACTTC.

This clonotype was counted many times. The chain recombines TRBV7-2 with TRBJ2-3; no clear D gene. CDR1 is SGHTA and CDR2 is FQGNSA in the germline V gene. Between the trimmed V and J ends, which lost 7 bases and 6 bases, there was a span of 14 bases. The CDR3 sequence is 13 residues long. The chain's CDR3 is CASMASTADTQYF. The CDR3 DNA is TGTGCCAGCATGGCCTCGACGGCGGATACGCAGTATTTT.

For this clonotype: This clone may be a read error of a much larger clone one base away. The CDR3 loop is CAGNSRNQPQHF. CDR3 DNA sequence: TGTGCCGGCAACAGCAGGAATCAGCCCCAGCATTTT. This chain links TRBV6-5 with TRBJ1-5; D gene ambiguous. Per the germline V gene, CDR1 is MNHEY and CDR2 is SVGAGI. This CDR3 is built from 12 residues. V was trimmed by 11 bases and J by 4 bases, leaving 12 bases between them.

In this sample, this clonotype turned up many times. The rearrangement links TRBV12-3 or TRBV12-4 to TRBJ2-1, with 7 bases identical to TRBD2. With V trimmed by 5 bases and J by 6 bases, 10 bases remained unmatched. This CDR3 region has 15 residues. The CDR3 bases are TGTGCCAGCAGTCCAGGGCGCGGGGGAGCCAATGAGCAGTTCTTC. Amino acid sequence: CASSPGRGGANEQFF.

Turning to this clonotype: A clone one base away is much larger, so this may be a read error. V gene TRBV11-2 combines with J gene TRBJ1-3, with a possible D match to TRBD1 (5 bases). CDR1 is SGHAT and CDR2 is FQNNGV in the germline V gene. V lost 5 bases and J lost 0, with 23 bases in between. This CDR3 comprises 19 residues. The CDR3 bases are TGTGCCAGCAGCCCCGGGCGGTGGGACGTTGGTTCCTCTGGAAACACCATATATTTT. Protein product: CASSPGRWDVGSSGNTIYF.

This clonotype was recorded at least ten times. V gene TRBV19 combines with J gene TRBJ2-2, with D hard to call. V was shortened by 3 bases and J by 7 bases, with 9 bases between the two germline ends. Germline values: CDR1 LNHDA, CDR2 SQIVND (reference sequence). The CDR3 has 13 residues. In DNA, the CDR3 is TGTGCCAGTAGTATGAGGTCAAACGGGGAGCTGTTTTTT. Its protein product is CASSMRSNGELFF. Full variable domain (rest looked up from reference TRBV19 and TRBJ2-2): DGGITQSPKYLFRKEGQNVTLSCEQNLNHDAMYWYRQDPGQGLRLIYYSQIVNDFQKGDIAEGYSVSREKKESFPLTVTSAQKNPTAFYLCASSMRSNGELFFGEGSRLTVL.

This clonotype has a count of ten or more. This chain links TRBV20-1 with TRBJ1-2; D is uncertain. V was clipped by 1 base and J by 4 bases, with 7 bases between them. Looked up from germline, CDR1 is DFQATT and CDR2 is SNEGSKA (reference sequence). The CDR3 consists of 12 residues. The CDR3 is CSARGKGYGYTF. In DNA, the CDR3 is TGCAGTGCTAGAGGCAAGGGCTATGGCTACACCTTC.

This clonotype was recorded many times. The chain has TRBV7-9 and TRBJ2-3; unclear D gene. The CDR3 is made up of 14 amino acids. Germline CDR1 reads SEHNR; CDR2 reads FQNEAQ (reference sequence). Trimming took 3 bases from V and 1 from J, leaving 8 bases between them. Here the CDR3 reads CASSFPEGTDTQYF. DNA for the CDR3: TGTGCCAGCAGCTTCCCCGAGGGCACAGATACGCAGTATTTT.